Listed below are T cell receptor beta chains from one sample, sequenced in a study of T cell responses to AZD1222 COVID-19 vaccine. Method: immunoSEQ multiplex PCR; TCRdb's copy keeps in-frame clones and lacks some. Counted here are 150,000 to 200,000 clones, about 90% occurring once; the ten biggest clones make up less than 3%. The sample was peripheral blood, taken on day 0 of MenACWY control vaccination. The receptors here all came from an adult in good health. Each CDR3 is given with its conserved first and last residue. D genes are given only for firm matches. A clone size is listed for some rows: how often the clone was seen (once, few, many), or a class if it is expanded.

.	TRBV4-3	TRBJ1-5	.	TGCGCCAGCAGCCAAGATTCCGGAAATCAGCCCCAGCATTTT	CASSQDSGNQPQHF
.	TRBV4-2	TRBJ1-4	TRBD1	TGTGCCAGCAGCCTTAGGGACAGACCAAATGAAAAACTGTTTTTT	CASSLRDRPNEKLFF
few	TRBV5-1	TRBJ2-1	TRBD1	TGCGCCAGCACCCCAAGGGAACAGGGGGCGGGCGATGAGCAGTTCTTC	CASTPREQGAGDEQFF
few	TRBV7-7	TRBJ2-2	.	TGTGCTAGCAGCTTAGGCCAGGGATCGGCGAACACCGGGGAGCTGTTTTTT	CASSLGQGSANTGELFF
.	TRBV28	TRBJ1-5	.	TGTGCCAGCAGTTCCATTCCGCCGGAAATGGGCAATCAGCCCCAGCATTTT	CASSSIPPEMGNQPQHF
.	TRBV3-1/TRBV3-2	TRBJ2-2	TRBD1	TGTGCCAGCAGCCCGGGCAGGGGGCGGTGGGCCGGGGAGCTGTTTTTT	CASSPGRGRWAGELFF
.	TRBV2	TRBJ1-2	TRBD1	TGTGCCAGCACCTCGGACAGGGGAGGTGGCTACACCTTC	CASTSDRGGGYTF
.	TRBV6-6	TRBJ2-1	TRBD1	TGTGCCAGCTTTCACTCTCAGACAGGGGGTGGCAATGAGCAGTTCTTC	CASFHSQTGGGNEQFF
.	TRBV7-2	TRBJ1-4	TRBD1	TGTGCCAGCAGCCCTAGGACAGGGCGGAAACTGTTTTTT	CASSPRTGRKLFF
.	TRBV9	TRBJ2-3	TRBD2	TGTGCCAGCAGCGTCAGCGGGAGCCCCCTAGATACGCAGTATTTT	CASSVSGSPLDTQYF
.	TRBV27	TRBJ1-1	TRBD1	TGTGCCAGCAGTTTTGGGACAGCGAACACTGAAGCTTTCTTT	CASSFGTANTEAFF
.	TRBV6-2/TRBV6-3	TRBJ1-6	.	TGTGCCAGCAGTCTACGATCTATGAGCTCCTATAATTCACCCCTCCACTTT	CASSLRSMSSYNSPLHF
.	TRBV18	TRBJ2-7	TRBD2	TGTGCCAGCTCACCACCGGGACTAGCTTACACGGCTTACGAGCAGTACTTC	CASSPPGLAYTAYEQYF
.	TRBV5-8	TRBJ1-3	.	TGTGCCAGCAGCTTGGGGACCGCCGCTGGCGACACCATATATTTT	CASSLGTAAGDTIYF
.	TRBV19	TRBJ1-2	TRBD1	TGTGCCAGTAGTCAGGGACAGAGATATGGCTACACCTTC	CASSQGQRYGYTF
few	TRBV9	TRBJ2-5	TRBD2	TGTGCCAGCAGCCTGGGACTAGCGGGAGGGGAGGTAGAGACCCAGTACTTC	CASSLGLAGGEVETQYF
.	TRBV19	TRBJ2-3	TRBD1	TGTGCCAGTAGTATAGGACAGGGGGCTTTCACAGATACGCAGTATTTT	CASSIGQGAFTDTQYF
.	TRBV2	TRBJ1-1	.	TGTGCCAGCAGTGTTGGGAGTCATGACACTGAAGCTTTCTTT	CASSVGSHDTEAFF
.	TRBV25-1	TRBJ2-7	.	TGTGCCAGCAGTTCCCTCGGCGAGCAGTACTTC	CASSSLGEQYF
.	TRBV3-1/TRBV3-2	TRBJ1-6	TRBD1	TGTGCCAGCAGCCAAGTGACAGGGGGCTCCCGCAAAAATTCACCCCTCCACTTT	CASSQVTGGSRKNSPLHF
.	TRBV19	TRBJ2-3	TRBD2	TGTGCCAGTAGTATGGGGCCAGCGGGGGGGCTCTCGGGTGATACGCAGTATTTT	CASSMGPAGGLSGDTQYF
.	TRBV7-2	TRBJ1-1	TRBD1	TGTGCCAGCAGCTCTCCGGACAGGGGAGGGACTGAAGCTTTCTTT	CASSSPDRGGTEAFF
.	TRBV2	TRBJ1-1	.	TGTGCCAGCAGGCCGGACAGTATGTCGGTGGGAGCTTTCTTT	CASRPDSMSVGAFF
.	TRBV20-1	TRBJ2-3	TRBD2	TGCAGTGCTAGTACGGGAGGGCCGAGCACAGATACGCAGTATTTT	CSASTGGPSTDTQYF
once	TRBV15	TRBJ1-1	.	TGTGCCACCAGCAGATCCGCCGGTGGAACTGAAGCTTTCTTT	CATSRSAGGTEAFF
.	TRBV28	TRBJ2-1	.	TGTGCCAGCAGTCGAGCCAGCTCCTACAATGAGCAGTTCTTC	CASSRASSYNEQFF
.	TRBV7-9	TRBJ2-1	.	TGTGCCAGCAGCTTAAGAGGACGAGTAGATGAGCAGTTCTTC	CASSLRGRVDEQFF
once	TRBV7-2	TRBJ1-1	.	TGTGCCAGCAGCCTATCCCGGGGCCGGGGCACTGAAGCTTTCTTT	CASSLSRGRGTEAFF
.	TRBV2	TRBJ1-2	.	TGTGCCAGCAGTGAAACAGTAGGGGGAAGGTATGGCTACACCTTC	CASSETVGGRYGYTF
.	TRBV3-1/TRBV3-2	TRBJ1-4	.	TGTGCCAGCAGCCAAAGCCCTAAGGAAAAACTGTTTTTT	CASSQSPKEKLFF
once	TRBV10-3	TRBJ2-3	TRBD1	TGTGCCATCAACAGGGGACAGGGGGTCGCTAGCACAGATACGCAGTATTTT	CAINRGQGVASTDTQYF
.	TRBV6-1	TRBJ1-1	.	TGTGCCAGCAGTGAGCCCTCAGTAGGCACTGAAGCTTTCTTT	CASSEPSVGTEAFF
.	TRBV11-1	TRBJ2-7	.	TGTGCCAGCAGCCGCCCGAAGGGCTCGAGCTCCTACGAGCAGTACTTC	CASSRPKGSSSYEQYF
.	TRBV7-9	TRBJ2-7	.	TGTGCCAGCAGCTTAGCGGGACCCTCCTACGAGCAGTACTTC	CASSLAGPSYEQYF
.	TRBV28	TRBJ1-2	TRBD1	TGTGCCAGCACCCCGGGGGCGGGACAGGGAGACTATGGCTACACCTTC	CASTPGAGQGDYGYTF
.	TRBV18	TRBJ1-1	.	TGTGCCACCCATCCTCCAGCTTTGAACACTGAAGCTTTCTTT	CATHPPALNTEAFF
.	TRBV30	TRBJ1-6	.	TGTGCCTGGAGTGGCGCAGGGCAACATAATTCACCCCTCCACTTT	CAWSGAGQHNSPLHF
.	TRBV18	TRBJ2-1	.	TGTGCCAGCTCACCATACCCAGAACATGAGCAGTTCTTC	CASSPYPEHEQFF
.	TRBV7-2	TRBJ2-5	.	TGTGCCAGCAGCTTAAACTCGCCCAAAAACGGGGAGACCCAGTACTTC	CASSLNSPKNGETQYF
.	TRBV11-2	TRBJ1-3	.	TGTGCCAGCAGCCAAACAGGGACCTCTGGAAACACCATATATTTT	CASSQTGTSGNTIYF
once	TRBV6-5	TRBJ1-1	.	TGTGCCAGCAGTAACCCGACCCTAAGAGGCACTGAAGCTTTCTTT	CASSNPTLRGTEAFF
.	TRBV5-4	TRBJ2-6	.	TGTGCCAGCAGCTTATCGGTCCCTGGGGCCAACGTCCTGACTTTC	CASSLSVPGANVLTF
once	TRBV28	TRBJ2-2	TRBD2	TGTGCCAGCAGTTTCGGGGGGGTAGACACCGGGGAGCTGTTTTTT	CASSFGGVDTGELFF
.	TRBV10-2	TRBJ1-2	.	TGCGCCAGCGGGTCTGGGGGCTACACCTTC	CASGSGGYTF
once	TRBV3-1/TRBV3-2	TRBJ1-5	.	TGTGCCAGCAGCCCAACATCTCAGGGACAGCCCCAGCATTTT	CASSPTSQGQPQHF